A selection of T cell receptor beta chains follows, all from one sample in a study of T cells after somatic rescue of genetic block. Sequenced by immunoSEQ multiplex PCR; TCRdb stores in-frame clones only, minus some. The sample carries tens of thousands of clones, 85% to 95% recorded once. Sequenced: peripheral blood mononuclear cells (PBMCs). The source is a man aged 35 to 55. The CDR3 runs from the conserved cysteine through the conserved F or W. Fields, in order: V gene, J gene, CDR3 protein.

V gene: TRBV18; J gene: TRBJ1-5; CDR3 protein: CASSPPGQGARQPQHF
V gene: TRBV7-6; J gene: TRBJ2-3; CDR3 protein: CASSFQPTTDTQYF
V gene: TRBV5-1; J gene: TRBJ2-1; CDR3 protein: CASSLVISDHYNEQFF
V gene: TRBV5-1; J gene: TRBJ1-4; CDR3 protein: CASSLGAGGYYEKLFF
V gene: TRBV5-1; J gene: TRBJ2-1; CDR3 protein: CASSLGTSGAVDEQFF
V gene: TRBV7-9; J gene: TRBJ2-7; CDR3 protein: CASSPGGPQRYF
V gene: TRBV4-1; J gene: TRBJ2-5; CDR3 protein: CASSRGTGLGETQYF
V gene: TRBV19; J gene: TRBJ2-1; CDR3 protein: CASSISLAGDEQFF
V gene: TRBV9; J gene: TRBJ1-5; CDR3 protein: CASSAWGDVSQPQHF
V gene: TRBV2; J gene: TRBJ1-1; CDR3 protein: CASSLGTQLNTEAFF
V gene: TRBV6-1; J gene: TRBJ2-6; CDR3 protein: CASSEPQGAGANVLTF
V gene: TRBV5-1; J gene: TRBJ2-7; CDR3 protein: CASSLGLAPYEQYF
V gene: TRBV21-1; J gene: TRBJ1-2; CDR3 protein: CASSKAGLVVGYYGYTF
V gene: TRBV5-6; J gene: TRBJ1-5; CDR3 protein: CASSLFGAASPQHF
V gene: TRBV6-6; J gene: TRBJ2-1; CDR3 protein: CASSYSTSVTYNEQFF
V gene: TRBV7-9; J gene: TRBJ2-2; CDR3 protein: CASSFETGELFF
V gene: TRBV11-2; J gene: TRBJ2-1; CDR3 protein: CASRIPGRYNEQFF
V gene: TRBV4-1; J gene: TRBJ2-7; CDR3 protein: CASSQRDHQPAEQYF
V gene: TRBV6-6; J gene: TRBJ2-4; CDR3 protein: CASRHTLTAKNIQYF
V gene: TRBV2; J gene: TRBJ2-3; CDR3 protein: CASSVLAGADTQYF
V gene: TRBV7-8; J gene: TRBJ1-4; CDR3 protein: CASSPYFFKGSNEKLFF
V gene: TRBV2; J gene: TRBJ2-1; CDR3 protein: CASSDGIAGVNEQFF
V gene: TRBV10-1; J gene: TRBJ1-4; CDR3 protein: CASRIVATNEKLFF
V gene: TRBV9; J gene: TRBJ1-2; CDR3 protein: CASSASDYYGYTF
V gene: TRBV5-1; J gene: TRBJ2-5; CDR3 protein: CASSLDPRGAQETQYF
V gene: TRBV28; J gene: TRBJ1-1; CDR3 protein: CASSLSSAVNTEAFF
V gene: TRBV2; J gene: TRBJ2-2; CDR3 protein: CASTGTYTGELFF
V gene: TRBV6-1; J gene: TRBJ1-5; CDR3 protein: CASSGLGGRENQPQHF
V gene: TRBV7-6; J gene: TRBJ2-5; CDR3 protein: CASSSGAETQYF
V gene: TRBV2; J gene: TRBJ1-5; CDR3 protein: CASRADGPNQPQHF
V gene: TRBV19; J gene: TRBJ1-1; CDR3 protein: CASNQLKGGFSEAFF
V gene: TRBV7-9; J gene: TRBJ2-2; CDR3 protein: CASSKGQTNTGELFF
V gene: TRBV5-4; J gene: TRBJ1-1; CDR3 protein: CASSPQPGQGNTEAFF
V gene: TRBV5-5; J gene: TRBJ2-5; CDR3 protein: CASSLVRGNQETQYF
V gene: TRBV18; J gene: TRBJ1-5; CDR3 protein: CASSLLILGTGNQPQHF
V gene: TRBV30; J gene: TRBJ2-7; CDR3 protein: CAWSVVSGGYEQYF
V gene: TRBV19; J gene: TRBJ1-3; CDR3 protein: CASSKGAASGNTIYF
V gene: TRBV14; J gene: TRBJ1-2; CDR3 protein: CASSQDVGASGYTF
V gene: TRBV7-2; J gene: TRBJ2-3; CDR3 protein: CASSLFSSGRSDTQYF
V gene: TRBV9; J gene: TRBJ2-7; CDR3 protein: CASSVGVGYEQYF
V gene: TRBV7-9; J gene: TRBJ1-2; CDR3 protein: CASSQIQGNRNYGYTF
V gene: TRBV5-6; J gene: TRBJ2-5; CDR3 protein: CASTLRETQYF
V gene: TRBV7-9; J gene: TRBJ1-1; CDR3 protein: CASSYENTEAFF